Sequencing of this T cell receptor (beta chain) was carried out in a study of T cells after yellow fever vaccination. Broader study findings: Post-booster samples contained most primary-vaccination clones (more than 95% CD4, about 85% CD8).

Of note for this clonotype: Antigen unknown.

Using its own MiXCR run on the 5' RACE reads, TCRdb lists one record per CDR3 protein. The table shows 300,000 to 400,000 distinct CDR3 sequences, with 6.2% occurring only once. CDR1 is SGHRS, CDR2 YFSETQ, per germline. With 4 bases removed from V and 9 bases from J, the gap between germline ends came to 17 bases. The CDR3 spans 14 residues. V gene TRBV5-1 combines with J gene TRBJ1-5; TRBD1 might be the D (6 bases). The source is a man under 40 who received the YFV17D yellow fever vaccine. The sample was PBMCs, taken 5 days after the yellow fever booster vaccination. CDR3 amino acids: CASSPAQGGGPQHF. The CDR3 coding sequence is TGCGCCAGCAGCCCTGCACAGGGAGGAGGGCCCCAGCATTTT.